The rows below give T cell receptor beta chains drawn from one sample of a study of shared clonotypes between healthy human individuals. TCRdb's table, derived via immunoSEQ multiplex PCR, lists solely in-frame clones and lacks some. The sample contains more than 2 million clones, 90% to 95% of which appear only once. The material sequenced was naive CD4+ T cells sorted from blood. The origin of the receptors is a man aged 18 to 29 in good health. CDR3s leave out the opening cysteine and the closing phenylalanine or tryptophan.

TRBJ1-5 12 TRBV19 ASSTQGAGQPQH
TRBJ2-7 11 TRBV10-3 ATGLAGSYEQY
TRBJ2-2 12 TRBV30 AWRPGLNTGELF
TRBJ2-7 16 TRBV7-2 ASSLGALPSGNSYEQY
TRBJ2-1 17 TRBV4-1 ASSAIWDLDTPNYNEQF
TRBJ2-1 9 TRBV11-2 ASSPYNEQF
TRBJ2-3 13 TRBV5-1 ASSSRGLSTDTQY
TRBJ1-1 12 TRBV6-5 ASSSRQGSTEAF
TRBJ1-5 14 TRBV27 ASSTMGQGANQPQH
TRBJ1-4 12 TRBV5-5 ASSFMGLNEKLF
TRBJ2-7 13 TRBV4-1 ASSQDLTSDDEQY
TRBJ1-2 13 TRBV21-1 ASSKQLKPNYGYT
TRBJ2-7 12 TRBV7-9 ASSLTGGSYEQY
TRBJ1-2 12 TRBV25-1 ASSFQGSFYGYT
TRBJ1-1 11 TRBV10-2 ASSSMTGDEAF
TRBJ1-4 14 TRBV6-1 ASSESWTGSYEKLF
TRBJ2-1 11 TRBV6-5 ASTRLSYNEQF
TRBJ2-7 15 TRBV19 ASSIGIRGGSSYEQY
TRBJ2-5 13 TRBV5-4 ASSTLAGGLETQY
TRBJ2-7 12 TRBV18 ASSPSSGIYEQY
TRBJ2-7 11 TRBV9 ASSVARGHEQY
TRBJ2-7 12 TRBV27 ASSLWSGSYEQY
TRBJ2-7 13 TRBV10-3 AISPGFASSYEQY
TRBJ2-7 13 TRBV9 ASSESATTSYEQY
TRBJ1-4 10 TRBV6-4 ASIYYRVKLF
TRBJ1-2 13 TRBV18 ASQNPGGPVSGYT
TRBJ1-5 13 TRBV30 AWSVLGTRNQPQH
TRBJ1-2 11 TRBV2 ASTEAAYYGYT